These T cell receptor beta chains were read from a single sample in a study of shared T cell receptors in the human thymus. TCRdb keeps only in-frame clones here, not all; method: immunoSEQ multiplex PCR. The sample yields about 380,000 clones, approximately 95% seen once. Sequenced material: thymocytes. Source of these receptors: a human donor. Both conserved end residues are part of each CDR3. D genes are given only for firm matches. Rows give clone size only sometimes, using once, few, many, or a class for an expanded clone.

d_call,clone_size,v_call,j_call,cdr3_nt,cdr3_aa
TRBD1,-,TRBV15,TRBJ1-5,TGTGCCACCAGCTTGGGCAGGGGGGACGGTCAGCCCCAGCATTTT,CATSLGRGDGQPQHF
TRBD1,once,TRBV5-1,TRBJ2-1,TGCGCCAGCAGCTTGGCAGTCGGACAGGGGGCGGGATCCTACAATGAGCAGTTCTTC,CASSLAVGQGAGSYNEQFF
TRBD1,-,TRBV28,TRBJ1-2,TGTGCCAGCAGTTCCTTACCCCAATGTCCGGGACAGGAGGGCGGCTACACCTTC,CASSSLPQCPGQEGGYTF
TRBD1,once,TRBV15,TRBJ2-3,TGTGCCACCAGCAGACCTGGACAGGACTCCACAGATACGCAGTATTTT,CATSRPGQDSTDTQYF
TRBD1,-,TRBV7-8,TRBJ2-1,TGTGCCAGCAGCTTAACAGGGGGAAATGAGCAGTTCTTC,CASSLTGGNEQFF
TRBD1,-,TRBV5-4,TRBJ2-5,TGTGCCAGCAGCGGTAAAGGACAGGGGGAGGGGACCCAGTACTTC,CASSGKGQGEGTQYF
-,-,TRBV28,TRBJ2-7,TGTGCCAGCAGCCGACGGGACTCCAGGGAGCAGTACTTC,CASSRRDSREQYF
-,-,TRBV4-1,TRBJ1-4,TGCGCCAGCAGCCGAGGGGCAACTAATGAAAAACTGTTTTTT,CASSRGATNEKLFF
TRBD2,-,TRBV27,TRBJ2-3,TGTGCCAGCAGTTTATTAGCGGGGTCTAGCACAGATACGCAGTATTTT,CASSLLAGSSTDTQYF
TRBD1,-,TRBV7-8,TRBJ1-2,TGTGCCAGCACCTCGACCGACAGGGGGCTTTCCTATGGCTACACCTTC,CASTSTDRGLSYGYTF
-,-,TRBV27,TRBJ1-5,TGTGCCAGCAGTTCCCGGGGCTCTGGCAATCAGCCCCAGCATTTT,CASSSRGSGNQPQHF
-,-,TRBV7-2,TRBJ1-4,TGTGCCAGCAGCCCTTACGGGCAGTCCGAAGAAAAACTGTTTTTT,CASSPYGQSEEKLFF
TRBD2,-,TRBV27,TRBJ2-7,TGTGCCAGCAGTTTGGGGGACCCGGGAGGGTCCTACGAGCAGTACTTC,CASSLGDPGGSYEQYF
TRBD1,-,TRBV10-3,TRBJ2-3,TGTGCCATCGGGCAGGGGGCCTTTCCCAGCACAGATACGCAGTATTTT,CAIGQGAFPSTDTQYF
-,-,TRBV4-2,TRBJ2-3,TGTGCCAGCAGCCACTTAACTGATACGCAGTATTTT,CASSHLTDTQYF
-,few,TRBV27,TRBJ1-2,TGTGCCAGCGGTCCGGGCCCCGCTAGTTATGGCTACACCTTC,CASGPGPASYGYTF
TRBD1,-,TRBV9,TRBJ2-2,TGTGCCAGCAGCCGCCAGGGGGCCGGGGAGCTGTTTTTT,CASSRQGAGELFF
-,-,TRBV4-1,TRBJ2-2,TGCGCCAGCAGCCCGGGGTACAGCAGGGGGGGGAGGGAGCTGTTTTTT,CASSPGYSRGGRELFF
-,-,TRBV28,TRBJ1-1,TGTGCCAGCAGTTCCTCCGGGAACACTGAAGCTTTCTTT,CASSSSGNTEAFF
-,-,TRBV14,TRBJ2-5,TGTGCCAGCAGCCAGATGTCGGGGGCCACCCAAGAGACCCAGTACTTC,CASSQMSGATQETQYF
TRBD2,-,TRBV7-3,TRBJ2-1,TGTGCCAGCAGCTTAAGCCCGGCGGGAGGGTCCCATGAGCAGTTCTTC,CASSLSPAGGSHEQFF
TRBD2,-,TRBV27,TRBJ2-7,TGTGCCACCGCTCCAGCGGGACCACCCGGCTCCTACGAGCAGTACTTC,CATAPAGPPGSYEQYF
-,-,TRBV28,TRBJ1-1,TGTGCCAGCAGGGTAACATTTCTCGTAATGAACACTGAAGCTTTCTTT,CASRVTFLVMNTEAFF
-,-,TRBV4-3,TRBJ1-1,TGCGCCAGCAGCCAATCCAGGGGCACTGAAGCTTTCTTT,CASSQSRGTEAFF
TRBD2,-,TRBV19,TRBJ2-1,TGTGCCAGTAGTACCCAGCGGGATCAGAAGTTCTTC,CASSTQRDQKFF
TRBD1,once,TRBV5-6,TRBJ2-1,TGTGCCAGCAGCGCGATATCCGGGACAGGGAACCGCAATGAGCAGTTCTTC,CASSAISGTGNRNEQFF
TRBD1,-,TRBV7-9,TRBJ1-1,TGTGCCAGCAGCTTAGCAATAGGGACAGGGGGAGCTTTCTTT,CASSLAIGTGGAFF
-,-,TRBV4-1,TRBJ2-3,TGCGCCAGCAGCCATGGACAGAACGATACGCAGTATTTT,CASSHGQNDTQYF
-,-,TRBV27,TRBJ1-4,TGTGCCAGCAGTTTATCCTGGCAGGGAATCGCTGGGGGTGAAAAACTGTTTTTT,CASSLSWQGIAGGEKLFF
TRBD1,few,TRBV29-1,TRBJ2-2,TGCAGCGTTCAGGGGGCCGGGGAGCTGTTTTTT,CSVQGAGELFF
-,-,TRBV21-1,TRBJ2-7,TGTGCCAGCAGCAAAAGGTTAAGCGAGCAGTACTTC,CASSKRLSEQYF
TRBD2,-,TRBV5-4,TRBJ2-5,TGTGCCAGCAGCCTCTCCAAGCCGTATCGGACTAGCGTGAACCAAGAGACCCAGTACTTC,CASSLSKPYRTSVNQETQYF
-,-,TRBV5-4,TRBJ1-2,TGTGCCAGCAGCTTGGTGAAGGGGACACTACTCTATGGCTACACCTTC,CASSLVKGTLLYGYTF
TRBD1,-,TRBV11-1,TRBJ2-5,TGTGCCAGCAGCTTAGTCGCCCCGACAGGGAGTCAAGAGACCCAGTACTTC,CASSLVAPTGSQETQYF
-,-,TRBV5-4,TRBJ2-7,TGTGCCAGCAGCCCTGGGTCCTCCCTGCCCTCCTACGAGCAGTACTTC,CASSPGSSLPSYEQYF
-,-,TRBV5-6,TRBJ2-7,TGTGCCAGCACCCCCGCTGGGGGAAGCGAGCAGTACTTC,CASTPAGGSEQYF
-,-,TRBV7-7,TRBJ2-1,TGTGCCAGCAGCTTAGGGGTCGTCTCCTACAATGAGCAGTTCTTC,CASSLGVVSYNEQFF
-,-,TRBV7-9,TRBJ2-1,TGTGCCAGCAGCTTAGTTCCTTGGGACAATGAGCAGTTCTTC,CASSLVPWDNEQFF
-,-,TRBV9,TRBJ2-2,TGTGCCAGCAGCGTAGCATCCCGTCCCGGGGAGCTGTTTTTT,CASSVASRPGELFF
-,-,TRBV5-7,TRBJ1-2,TGTGCCAGCAGCCAGGACGGAACTAACTATGGCTACACCTTC,CASSQDGTNYGYTF
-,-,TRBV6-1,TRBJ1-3,TGTGCCAGCAGTGGGTCCGGGACGGTGCCCTCTGGAAACACCATATATTTT,CASSGSGTVPSGNTIYF
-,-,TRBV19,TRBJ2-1,TGTGCCAGTAGTATGGAACGGCGTCCCCTCAATGAGCAGTTCTTC,CASSMERRPLNEQFF
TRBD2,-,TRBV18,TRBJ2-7,TGTGCCAGCTCACACCCACTAGCGGGAGACTCCTACGAGCAGTACTTC,CASSHPLAGDSYEQYF
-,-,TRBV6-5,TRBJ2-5,TGTGCCAGCAGTTACAGACGCCGGGATCTCCTTTACTTC,CASSYRRRDLLYF
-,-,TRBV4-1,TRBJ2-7,TGCGCCAGCAGCCAAGTCGTTTCGGGCTACGAGCAGTACTTC,CASSQVVSGYEQYF
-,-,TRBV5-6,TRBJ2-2,TGTGCCAGCAGCTTGGGTAGGGAGAACACCGGGGAGCTGTTTTTT,CASSLGRENTGELFF
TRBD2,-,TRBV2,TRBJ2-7,TGTGCCAGCAGTGAAGCGCTCGGGGACTACCGAGCCGAGCAGTACTTC,CASSEALGDYRAEQYF
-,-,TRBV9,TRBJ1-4,TGTGCCAGCAGCGTTTACTCTGGCACTAATGAAAAACTGTTTTTT,CASSVYSGTNEKLFF
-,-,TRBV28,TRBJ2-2,TGTGCCAGCAGTTTACCCCCTCCCCTTGACACCGGGGAGCTGTTTTTT,CASSLPPPLDTGELFF
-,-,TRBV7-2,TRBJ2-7,TGTGCCAGCAGCTTAGGGAGCCCAGGGGGGACCTACGAGCAGTACTTC,CASSLGSPGGTYEQYF
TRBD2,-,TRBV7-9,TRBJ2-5,TGTGCCAGCACCGGGGGGGTTCGGTCGGGAATGGAGACCCAGTACTTC,CASTGGVRSGMETQYF
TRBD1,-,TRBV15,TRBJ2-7,TGTGCCACCAGCAGAGATCCAGGGGGAAGGTACGAGCAGTACTTC,CATSRDPGGRYEQYF
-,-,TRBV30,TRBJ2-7,TGTGCCTGGAAACTTAGGGGGGAGAGGGTGTACGAGCAGTACTTC,CAWKLRGERVYEQYF